In its sample, the clone carrying this TCR beta chain was seen a few times. V was trimmed by 6 bases and J by 1 base, leaving 12 bases between them. Looked up from germline, CDR1 is WSHSY and CDR2 is SAAADI. This CDR3 contains 14 residues. These data come from a study of T cell responses to AZD1222 COVID-19 vaccine. Data came from immunoSEQ multiplex PCR; TCRdb stores just in-frame clones and leaves some out. The sample records more than 45,000 clones, about 88% being singletons. The chain has TRBV10-2 and TRBJ1-1; possible D gene TRBD1, 5 bases. This TCR derives from an adult in good health. The sequencing here drew on peripheral blood, taken on day 0 of AZD1222 vaccination. CDR3 sequence: CASRVSGANTEAFF. The DNA for the CDR3 is TGCGCCAGCAGGGTCTCCGGGGCGAACACTGAAGCTTTCTTT.